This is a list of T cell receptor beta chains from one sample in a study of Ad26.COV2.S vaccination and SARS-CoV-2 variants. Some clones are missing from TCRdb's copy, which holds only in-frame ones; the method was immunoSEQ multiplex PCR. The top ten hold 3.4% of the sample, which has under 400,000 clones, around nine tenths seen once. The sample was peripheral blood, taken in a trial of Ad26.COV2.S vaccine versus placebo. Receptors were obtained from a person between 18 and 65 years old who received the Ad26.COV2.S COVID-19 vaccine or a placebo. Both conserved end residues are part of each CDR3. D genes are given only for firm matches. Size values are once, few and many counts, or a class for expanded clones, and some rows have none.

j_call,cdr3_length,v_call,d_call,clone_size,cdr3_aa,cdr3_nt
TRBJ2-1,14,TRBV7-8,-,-,CASSLGAGGNEQFF,TGTGCCAGCAGCTTAGGGGCCGGGGGCAATGAGCAGTTCTTC
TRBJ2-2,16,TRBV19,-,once,CASSIVTGLAPGELFF,TGTGCCAGTAGTATAGTTACAGGGTTGGCCCCCGGGGAGCTGTTTTTT
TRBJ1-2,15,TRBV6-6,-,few,CASSSGETMGYGYTF,TGTGCCAGCAGCTCCGGGGAGACCATGGGGTATGGCTACACCTTC
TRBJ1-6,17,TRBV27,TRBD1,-,CASSLNRDRGSNSPLHF,TGTGCCAGCAGCCTCAATCGGGACAGAGGTAGTAATTCACCCCTCCACTTT
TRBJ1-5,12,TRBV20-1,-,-,CSAGGSNQPQHF,TGCAGTGCTGGTGGAAGCAATCAGCCCCAGCATTTT
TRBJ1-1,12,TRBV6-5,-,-,CASIKETGEAFF,TGTGCCAGCATAAAGGAGACGGGTGAAGCTTTCTTT
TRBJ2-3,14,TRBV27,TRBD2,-,CASQTSGVRGTQYF,TGTGCCAGTCAGACTAGCGGGGTTAGGGGTACGCAGTATTTT
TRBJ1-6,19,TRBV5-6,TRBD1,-,CASSPNIRTGGFGNSPLHF,TGTGCCAGCAGCCCGAATATCAGGACAGGGGGCTTCGGGAATTCACCCCTCCACTTT
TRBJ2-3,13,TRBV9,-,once,CASSNSGVGTQYF,TGTGCCAGCAGCAACTCAGGGGTCGGTACGCAGTATTTT
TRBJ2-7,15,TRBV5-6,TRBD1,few,CASSLRDRPSYEQYF,TGTGCCAGCAGCTTGAGGGACAGGCCCTCCTACGAGCAGTACTTC
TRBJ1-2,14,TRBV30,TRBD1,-,CAWNRDRGNYGYTF,TGTGCCTGGAATAGGGACAGGGGGAACTATGGCTACACCTTC
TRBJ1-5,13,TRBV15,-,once,CATGESSNQPQHF,TGTGCCACCGGGGAGAGCAGCAATCAGCCCCAGCATTTT
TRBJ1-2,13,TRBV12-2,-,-,CASRADRGSGYTF,TGTGCAAGTCGCGCCGACAGGGGAAGTGGCTACACCTTC
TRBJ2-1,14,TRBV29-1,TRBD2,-,CSVEGVGGGNEQFF,TGCAGCGTTGAAGGTGTGGGGGGAGGGAATGAGCAGTTCTTC
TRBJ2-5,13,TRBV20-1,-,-,CSASFRLQETQYF,TGCAGTGCTAGTTTTCGACTACAAGAGACCCAGTACTTC
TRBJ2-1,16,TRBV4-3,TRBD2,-,CASSRGLSGGYNEQFF,TGCGCCAGCAGCCGAGGACTTAGCGGGGGGTACAATGAGCAGTTCTTC
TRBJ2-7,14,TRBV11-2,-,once,CASSLDVVSYEQYF,TGTGCCAGCAGCTTAGATGTGGTCTCCTACGAGCAGTACTTC
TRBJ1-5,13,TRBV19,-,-,CASSIESNQPQHF,TGTGCCAGTAGTATAGAAAGCAATCAGCCCCAGCATTTT
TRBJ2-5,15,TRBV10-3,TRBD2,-,CAISRGLAGEETQYF,TGTGCCATCAGCCGGGGACTAGCGGGAGAAGAGACCCAGTACTTC
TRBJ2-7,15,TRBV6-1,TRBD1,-,CASSDLGTGAYEQYF,TGTGCCAGCAGTGATCTGGGGACAGGGGCTTACGAGCAGTACTTC
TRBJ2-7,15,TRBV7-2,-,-,CASSLESRRRYEQYF,TGTGCCAGCAGCTTAGAGTCCCGGAGACGTTACGAGCAGTACTTC
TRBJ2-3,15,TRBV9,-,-,CASSAAGTYTDTQYF,TGTGCCAGCAGCGCAGCCGGGACTTACACAGATACGCAGTATTTT
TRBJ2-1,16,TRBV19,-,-,CASSLHSFPSYNEQFF,TGTGCCAGTAGTTTACATTCCTTCCCTTCCTACAATGAGCAGTTCTTC
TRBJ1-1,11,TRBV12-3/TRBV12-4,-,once,CASSLTRGAFF,TGTGCCAGCAGTTTAACCAGGGGAGCTTTCTTT
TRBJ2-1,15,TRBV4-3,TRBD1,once,CASSQDGTGLNEQFF,TGCGCCAGCAGCCAAGATGGGACAGGGCTTAATGAGCAGTTCTTC